Following are 14 T cell receptor beta chains from one sample sequenced in a study of cytomegalovirus exposure and HLA in healthy donors. The PCR employed 60 Vbeta primers together with 13 Jbeta primers. The table came from immunoSEQ multiplex PCR; TCRdb's copy has only in-frame clones and leaves some out. The table lists almost 95,000 clones, roughly 70% of them singletons, with roughly 2.6% in the top ten. Sequenced input: PBMCs. The receptors derive from a man aged 50-60 years in good health and CMV-seronegative.

This clone was seen only a few times. The chain couples TRBV30 to TRBJ2-1; 9 nucleotides agree with TRBD1. The junction had 7 bases not matched to a gene; V was cut back by 7 bases and J by 3 bases. The CDR3 covers 14 residues. Looked up from germline, CDR1 is GTSNPN and CDR2 is SVGIG (reference sequence). The CDR3 nucleotides are TGTGCCTTGGAACCGGGACAGGGCTACAATGAGCAGTTCTTC. Protein product: CALEPGQGYNEQFF.

The chain couples TRBV4-3 to TRBJ2-5; 7 positions agree with TRBD1. J gave up 2 bases and V 2 bases, and 5 bases lay outside the gene matches. CDR3 length: 15 amino acids. Germline assignment: CDR1 LGHNA and CDR2 YSLEER. CDR3 sequence (DNA): TGCGCCAGCAGCCAACCGGGACAGCCTCAAGAGACCCAGTACTTC. Translated: CASSQPGQPQETQYF.

There are a few counts of this clone. The gene calls are TRBV11-2 and TRBJ2-1, with TRBD2 matching over 11 bases. This CDR3 has 16 residues. Losses at the gene ends were 5 bases for V and 0 bases for J; bases not matched to a gene: 3. CDR1 SGHAT and CDR2 FQNNGV come from the germline V gene. CDR3 region: CASSASGGSSYNEQFF. CDR3 nucleotide sequence: TGTGCCAGCAGCGCTAGCGGGGGGAGCTCCTACAATGAGCAGTTCTTC.

The V call is TRBV5-1, the J call TRBJ2-7, with TRBD2 matching 7 bases. The V gene end was trimmed by 4 bases and the J gene end by 3 bases; junction bases not matched to a gene: 7. The germline V gene encodes CDR1 SGHRS and CDR2 YFSETQ. The CDR3 consists of 14 residues. CDR3 DNA sequence: TGCGCCAGCAGCGCGGGGACTACACTCTACGAGCAGTACTTC. This encodes CASSAGTTLYEQYF.

This chain links TRBV29-1 with TRBJ1-2; D remains ambiguous. Germline CDR1 SQVTM, CDR2 ANQGSEA. Deletions cut 3 bases from V and 4 bases from J, with 6 bases between. The CDR3 runs 11 residues. CDR3 DNA: TGCAGCGTTGAGGCCCCCTATGGCTACACCTTC. It encodes CSVEAPYGYTF.

V gene TRBV2 combines with J gene TRBJ2-1; TRBD1 matches at 11 bases. The CDR3 runs to 16 residues. Germline-derived CDR1 and CDR2 are SNHLY and FYNNEI. V lost 2 bases, J lost 6 bases, and 6 bases stayed unmatched. Written as DNA, the CDR3 is TGTGCCAGCAGTGAAAGAGGGACAGGGGGTTTCAATGAGCAGTTCTTC. This encodes CASSERGTGGFNEQFF.

This clone was detected only a few times. This chain connects TRBV6-1 to TRBJ1-4; TRBD1 might be the D (5 bases). Germline V CDR1 and CDR2: MNHNS, SASEGT. The CDR3 totals 17 residues. The ends were cut back, 1 base at V and 4 bases at J, with 16 bases in the middle. The DNA for the CDR3 is TGTGCCAGCAGTGAAGGTTCGGCCGACAGCCTTAATGAAAAACTGTTTTTT. Encoded protein: CASSEGSADSLNEKLFF.

This chain connects TRBV10-3 to TRBJ2-3; weak D call: TRBD2 (5 bases). The V end was cut by 2 bases, the J end by 3 bases, with 15 bases between. This CDR3 region has 16 residues. CDR1 is ENHRY, CDR2 SYGVKD, per germline. The CDR3 spells CAISEPPGLGTDTQYF. CDR3 DNA: TGTGCCATCAGTGAGCCTCCCGGACTGGGGACAGATACGCAGTATTTT.

J is TRBJ1-1 and V is TRBV2; D is undetermined. Germline V gene data show CDR1 as SNHLY and CDR2 as FYNNEI. This CDR3 comprises 14 residues. Trimming removed 8 bases at V and 4 bases at J, with 17 bases between. The CDR3 loop is CASVKQTRATEAFF. The CDR3 DNA sequence: TGTGCCAGCGTCAAACAGACCCGTGCCACTGAAGCTTTCTTT. Based on the CDR3 plus reference TRBV2 and TRBJ1-1, the full variable domain is EPEVTQTPSHQVTQMGQEVILRCVPISNHLYFYWYRQILGQKVEFLVSFYNNEISEKSEIFDDQFSVERPDGSNFTLKIRSTKLEDSAMYFCASVKQTRATEAFFGQGTRLTVV.

The V gene is TRBV4-1, the J gene TRBJ2-5; 9 bases line up with TRBD2. From germline, CDR1 is MGHRA and CDR2 YSYEKL. Germline trimming cut 2 bases from V and 5 bases from J; bases unmatched to any gene: 6. The CDR3 length is 15 residues. CDR3 sequence (DNA): TGCGCCAGCAGCCAAACTCCCGCGGGAGGGGAGACCCAGTACTTC. Its protein product is CASSQTPAGGETQYF.

The chain joins TRBV10-2 to TRBJ2-7; D unresolved. The V end lost 6 bases, the J end lost 0 bases, and 12 bases lay between the germline ends. The CDR3 consists of 14 residues. Germline CDR1 WSHSY, CDR2 SAAADI. CDR3: CASRTELSSYEQYF. CDR3 bases: TGCGCCAGCAGGACGGAGCTAAGCTCCTACGAGCAGTACTTC.

J is TRBJ1-2 and V is TRBV2; 7 bases fit TRBD1. Germline V gene lookup returns CDR1 SNHLY and CDR2 FYNNEI. V lost 1 base, J lost 8 bases, and 4 bases stayed unmatched. The CDR3 is 13 residues long. CDR3 region: CASSEDVGGGYTF. CDR3 nucleotides: TGTGCCAGCAGTGAAGATGTAGGGGGCGGCTACACCTTC.

This clone was seen just once. The V and J genes are TRBV30 and TRBJ1-4, with 8 bases matching TRBD1. Per the germline V gene, CDR1 is GTSNPN and CDR2 is SVGIG (reference sequence). V shed 2 bases and J 6 bases; nucleotides not matched to a gene: 11. The CDR3 sequence is 16 residues long. The CDR3 is CAWSWETGVRDEKLFF. The DNA of the CDR3 is TGTGCCTGGAGTTGGGAGACAGGGGTTAGAGATGAAAAACTGTTTTTT. Combining the CDR3 with reference TRBV30 and TRBJ1-4 gives the whole variable domain SQTIHQWPATLVQPVGSPLSLECTVEGTSNPNLYWYRQAAGRGLQLLFYSVGIGQISSEVPQNLSASRPQDRQFILSSKKLLLSDSGFYLCAWSWETGVRDEKLFFGSGTQLSVL.

V is TRBV7-9 and J is TRBJ2-5; 8 nucleotides align to TRBD2. The CDR3 is made up of 14 amino acids. Germline-derived CDR1 and CDR2 are SEHNR and FQNEAQ (reference sequence). Germline trimming cut 5 bases from V and 5 bases from J; bases unmatched to any gene: 7. For the CDR3, the DNA is TGTGCCAGCAGCCCAGGACTAGCTGGGGAGACCCAGTACTTC. It is translated as CASSPGLAGETQYF.